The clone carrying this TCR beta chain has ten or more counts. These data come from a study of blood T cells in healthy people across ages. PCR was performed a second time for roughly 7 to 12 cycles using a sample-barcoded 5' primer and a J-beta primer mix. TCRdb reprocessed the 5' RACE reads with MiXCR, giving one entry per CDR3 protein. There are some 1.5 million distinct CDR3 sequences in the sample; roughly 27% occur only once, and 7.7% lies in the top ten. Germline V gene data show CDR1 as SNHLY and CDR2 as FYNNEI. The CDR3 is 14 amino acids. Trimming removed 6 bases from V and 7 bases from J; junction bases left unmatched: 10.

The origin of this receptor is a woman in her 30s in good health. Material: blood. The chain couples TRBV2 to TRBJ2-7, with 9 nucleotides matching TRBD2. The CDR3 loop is CASRGLAWRLEQYF. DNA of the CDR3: TGTGCCAGCAGAGGACTAGCGTGGAGGTTAGAGCAGTACTTC.